The clone carrying this TCR beta chain was observed a few times. Preparing the TCRbeta library involved the use of unique molecular identifiers. In TCRdb, the PCR reads were re-called with MiXCR into one record per CDR3 protein. The sample shows 500,000 or so distinct CDR3 sequences, less than 35% of them seen only once. This record comes from a study of T-cell reconstitution after alpha-beta-depleted transplantation in children. V lost 4 bases and J lost 4; bases outside the gene matches: 6. CDR3 length equals 16 residues. Germline lookup yields CDR1 SEHNR and CDR2 FQNEAQ (reference sequence). This specimen was PBMCs from the stem cell graft donor, taken from the stem cell graft. The chain is built from TRBV7-9 and TRBJ2-5, with 13 bases aligning to TRBD2. This TCR came from a human donor who donated a stem cell graft to a child with aplastic anemia. The CDR3, as DNA: TGTGCCAGCAGCTCCCGACTAGCGGGAGGCACAGAGACCCAGTACTTC. Amino acids: CASSSRLAGGTETQYF.